This T cell receptor beta chain was recorded in a study of OX40 agonist ivuxolimab in advanced cancers. Study-level background: Three patients got partial responses; one had hepatocellular carcinoma and two had cutaneous melanoma. The study's findings and limits: More expanded clones were seen, on average, in CD8+ T cells than in CD4+.

Notes on this clone: The antigen remains undetermined.

Autoimmune disease history or systemic immunosuppression excluded patients. Here immunoSEQ multiplex PCR was the method, and the copy in TCRdb shows in-frame clones only, minus some. The table lists some 63,000 clones, roughly nine tenths of them singletons, with about 13% in the top ten. After removal of 3 bases from V and 5 bases from J, the junction contained 4 bases not matched to a gene. CDR1 and CDR2 from the germline V gene are SGHRS and YFSETQ. The CDR3 length is 13 residues. The V call is TRBV5-1, the J call TRBJ1-2, with 7 bases aligning to TRBD1. The receptor comes from an adult with an advanced solid tumor such as melanoma, head and neck, liver or kidney cancer. The sequencing here drew on CD4+ or CD8+ T cells sorted from blood, taken in a trial of the OX40 agonist ivuxolimab. CDR3 residues: CASSWDSLYGYTF. Written as DNA, the CDR3 is TGCGCCAGCAGCTGGGACAGTTTATATGGCTACACCTTC.